These 17 T cell receptor beta chains were all obtained from the same sample, sequenced in a study of control samples from healthy donors and cancer patients (dated by TCRdb to the early 2020s). Library prep was done by the immunoSEQ multiplex PCR assay. This immuneACCESS table, as held by TCRdb, lists in-frame sequences with V and J called but not all clones. Of the missing ones, under half trace to an unresolved V gene in checked studies; the others have no known cause. The sample table records fewer than 85,000 clones; 92% of these occur just once. More than 5% of the sample belongs to the ten largest clones. Material: blood. The receptors were gathered from a woman in her sixties or seventies in good health.

Only one count was recorded for this clone. The rearrangement links TRBV12-3 or TRBV12-4 to TRBJ2-2, with 9 bases that match TRBD2. The CDR3 is 13 amino acids. V shed 3 bases and J 8 bases; nucleotides not matched to a gene: 1. The CDR3 spells CASSFSGSGELFF. The CDR3 bases are TGTGCCAGCAGTTTTAGCGGGAGTGGGGAGCTGTTTTTT.

The rearrangement uses TRBV19 and TRBJ2-7; TRBD2 agrees at 14 bases. Germline loops: CDR1 LNHDA, CDR2 SQIVND (reference sequence). This CDR3 is built from 15 residues. The V gene end was trimmed by 4 bases and the J gene end by 5 bases; junction bases not matched to a gene: 4. The DNA of the CDR3 is TGTGCCAGTAGTAAAGGGACTAGCGGGAGCCACGAGCAGTACTTC. This gives the protein CASSKGTSGSHEQYF.

The V call is TRBV5-1, the J call TRBJ2-3, with D tentatively TRBD2 (5 bases). The V end was cut by 1 base, the J end by 5 bases, with 8 bases between. Germline assignment: CDR1 SGHRS and CDR2 YFSETQ. CDR3 size: 13 residues. The CDR3 loop reads CASSLSTKDTQYF. In DNA form, the CDR3 reads TGCGCCAGCAGCTTGTCGACTAAAGATACGCAGTATTTT.

The V and J genes are TRBV29-1 and TRBJ1-2; D perhaps matches TRBD1 (5 bases). Germline V CDR1 and CDR2: SQVTM, ANQGSEA. CDR3 size: 13 residues. V gave up 7 bases and J gave up 6 bases, with 18 bases separating them. CDR3: CSAGPPGTNGYTF. The CDR3 nucleotides are TGCAGCGCCGGACCGCCCGGGACTAATGGCTACACCTTC.

The genes are TRBV7-9 and TRBJ1-2, with no clear D. Trimming cost V 0 bases and J 5 bases, with 13 bases left between them. This CDR3 comprises 15 residues. The V gene's germline CDR1 is SEHNR and CDR2 FQNEAQ (reference sequence). CDR3 DNA sequence: TGTGCCAGCAGCTTAGCGGGGTCGGTTGGATATGGCTACACCTTC. This translates into CASSLAGSVGYGYTF.

V and J are TRBV7-3 and TRBJ1-4, with 8 positions matching TRBD1. J was trimmed by 8 bases and V by 2 bases; bases with no gene match: 10. The germline CDR1 and CDR2 sequences are SGHTA and FQGTGA. The CDR3 runs to 16 residues. The CDR3 DNA follows: TGTGCCAGCAGCTTAGGGGCAGGGGGCGCATGGGAAAAACTGTTTTTT. The encoded protein is CASSLGAGGAWEKLFF.

This clone appeared a single time. The chain links TRBV7-3 to TRBJ2-1, with 8 bases fitting TRBD2. V gave up 5 bases and J gave up 12 bases; unmatched junction bases: 6. Germline CDR1 reads SGHTA; CDR2 reads FQGTGA. This CDR3 comprises 12 residues. CDR3 sequence: CASSTLAGRQFF. The DNA for the CDR3 is TGTGCCAGCAGCACGTTAGCGGGAAGGCAGTTCTTC.

V gene TRBV5-1 combines with J gene TRBJ1-1, with D hard to call. The V end was cut by 1 base, the J end by 4 bases, with 11 bases between. The CDR3 runs 14 residues. Germline V gives CDR1 SGHRS, CDR2 YFSETQ. CDR3 in amino acids: CASSLNPGGTEAFF. CDR3 bases: TGCGCCAGCAGCTTGAATCCGGGAGGCACTGAAGCTTTCTTT.

This rearrangement joins TRBV19 to TRBJ2-1; D remains ambiguous. V was trimmed by 7 bases and J by 1 base, leaving 14 bases between them. This CDR3 is built from 15 residues. Germline V lookup: CDR1 LNHDA, CDR2 SQIVND (reference sequence). The CDR3 here is CASTTWASSYNEQFF. Here the CDR3 DNA reads TGTGCCAGTACAACATGGGCTAGTTCCTACAATGAGCAGTTCTTC.

V gene TRBV30 combines with J gene TRBJ2-3; 7 bases fit TRBD2. J lost 1 base, V lost 0 bases, and 7 bases had no gene match. Germline CDR1 is GTSNPN and CDR2 is SVGIG (reference sequence). This CDR3 comprises 16 residues. CDR3 sequence reads: CAWSVRASGRTDTQYF. The DNA of the CDR3 is TGTGCCTGGAGTGTAAGGGCTAGCGGCCGCACAGATACGCAGTATTTT.

V and J are TRBV6-2 or TRBV6-3 and TRBJ2-4, with TRBD2 identical over 7 bases. The CDR3 consists of 14 residues. Germline-derived CDR1 and CDR2 are MNHEY and SVGEGT. J lost 10 bases, V lost 0 bases, and 6 bases had no gene match. Here the CDR3 DNA reads TGTGCCAGCAGTTACTCACGGGACTACCCTATTCAGTACTTC. As protein: CASSYSRDYPIQYF.

This clone was detected once. This chain links TRBV10-3 with TRBJ2-7; D possibly uses TRBD1 or TRBD2 (5 bases each). The ends were cut back, 7 bases at V and 1 base at J, with 11 bases in the middle. The CDR3 extends over 13 amino acids. Germline-derived CDR1 and CDR2 are ENHRY and SYGVKD. CDR3 loop: CAIMGPESYEQYF. The CDR3 bases are TGTGCCATCATGGGACCCGAATCCTACGAGCAGTACTTC.

As for this clone: Other DNA sequences of this sample code for an identical CDR3. The V call is TRBV19, the J call TRBJ1-5, with D possibly matching TRBD1 (6 bases). V was pared by 7 bases and J by 4 bases, with 8 bases between. Germline assignment: CDR1 LNHDA and CDR2 SQIVND (reference sequence). This CDR3 is 12 amino acids long. This CDR3 reads CASKRGNQPQHF. The CDR3 region has the DNA TGTGCCAGTAAGAGGGGGAATCAGCCCCAGCATTTT. Supplemented by reference TRBV19 and TRBJ1-5, the full variable domain reads DGGITQSPKYLFRKEGQNVTLSCEQNLNHDAMYWYRQDPGQGLRLIYYSQIVNDFQKGDIAEGYSVSREKKESFPLTVTSAQKNPTAFYLCASKRGNQPQHFGDGTRLSIL.

Turning to this clone: This same CDR3 is encoded by further DNA sequences in the sample. The chain uses TRBV28 and TRBJ1-5; 7 nucleotides line up with TRBD1. Looked up from germline, CDR1 is MDHEN and CDR2 is SYDVKM. The junction had 2 bases not matched to a gene; V was cut back by 8 bases and J by 1 base. This CDR3 is built from 13 residues. CDR3 in DNA: TGTGCCAGCCGGACAGGAAGCAATCAGCCCCAGCATTTT. Translated: CASRTGSNQPQHF.

The J gene is TRBJ1-3, the V gene TRBV4-2, with D tentatively TRBD1 (5 bases). Germline V gene sequence: CDR1 LGHNA, CDR2 YNFKEQ. The ends were cut back, 0 bases at V and 0 bases at J, with 9 bases in the middle. CDR3 size: 16 residues. The CDR3 spells CASSQDKGLSGNTIYF. The DNA of the CDR3 is TGTGCCAGCAGCCAAGATAAGGGACTCTCTGGAAACACCATATATTTT.

This chain connects TRBV14 to TRBJ1-4; weak D call: TRBD1 (5 bases). The CDR3 consists of 15 residues. V was clipped by 3 bases and J by 10 bases, with 18 bases between them. Germline CDR1 reads SGHDN; CDR2 reads FVKESK. The CDR3 sequence is CASSQLAGGSAKLFF. In nucleotides, the CDR3 is TGTGCCAGCAGCCAGCTGGCGGGGGGTTCGGCAAAACTGTTTTTT. The full variable domain, in which reference TRBV14 and TRBJ1-4 provide the parts outside the CDR3, is EAGVTQFPSHSVIEKGQTVTLRCDPISGHDNLYWYRRVMGKEIKFLLHFVKESKQDESGMPNNRFLAERTGGTYSTLKVQPAELEDSGVYFCASSQLAGGSAKLFFGSGTQLSVL.

The chain joins TRBV2 to TRBJ2-1; TRBD2 aligns across 9 bases. The CDR3 loop spans 21 amino acids. In germline, CDR1 is SNHLY, CDR2 FYNNEI. V lost 6 bases, J lost 1 base, and 22 bases stayed unmatched. CDR3 region: CASRGRGASGNQIMSYNEQFF. For the CDR3, the DNA is TGTGCCAGCAGGGGGAGAGGGGCTAGCGGGAATCAGATAATGTCCTACAATGAGCAGTTCTTC. The whole variable domain, filled in from reference TRBV2 and TRBJ2-1, reads EPEVTQTPSHQVTQMGQEVILRCVPISNHLYFYWYRQILGQKVEFLVSFYNNEISEKSEIFDDQFSVERPDGSNFTLKIRSTKLEDSAMYFCASRGRGASGNQIMSYNEQFFGPGTRLTVL.